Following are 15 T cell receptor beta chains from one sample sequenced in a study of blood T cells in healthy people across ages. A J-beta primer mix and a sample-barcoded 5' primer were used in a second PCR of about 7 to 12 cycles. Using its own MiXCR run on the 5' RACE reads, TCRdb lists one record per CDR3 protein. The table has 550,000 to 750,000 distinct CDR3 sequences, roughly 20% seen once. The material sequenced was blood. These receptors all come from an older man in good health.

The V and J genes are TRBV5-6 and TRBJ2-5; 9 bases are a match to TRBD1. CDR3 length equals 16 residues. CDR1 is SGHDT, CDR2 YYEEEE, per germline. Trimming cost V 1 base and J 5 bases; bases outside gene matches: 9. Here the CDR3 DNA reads TGTGCCAGCAGCTTGTGGACGACAGGGGGTTTGGAGACCCAGTACTTC. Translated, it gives CASSLWTTGGLETQYF.

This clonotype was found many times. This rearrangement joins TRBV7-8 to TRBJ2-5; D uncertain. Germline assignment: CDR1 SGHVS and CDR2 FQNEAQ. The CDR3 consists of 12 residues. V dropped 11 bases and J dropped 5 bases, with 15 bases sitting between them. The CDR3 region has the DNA TGTGCCGTAGGTCGGTTGGGCGAGACCCAGTACTTC. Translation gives CAVGRLGETQYF.

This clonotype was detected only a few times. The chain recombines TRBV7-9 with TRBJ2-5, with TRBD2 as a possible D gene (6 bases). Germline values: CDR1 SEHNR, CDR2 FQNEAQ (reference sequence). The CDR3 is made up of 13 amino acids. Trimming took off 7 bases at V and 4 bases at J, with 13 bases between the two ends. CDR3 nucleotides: TGTGCCAGCACCCCTATGGGGGGAGAGACCCAGTACTTC. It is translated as CASTPMGGETQYF.

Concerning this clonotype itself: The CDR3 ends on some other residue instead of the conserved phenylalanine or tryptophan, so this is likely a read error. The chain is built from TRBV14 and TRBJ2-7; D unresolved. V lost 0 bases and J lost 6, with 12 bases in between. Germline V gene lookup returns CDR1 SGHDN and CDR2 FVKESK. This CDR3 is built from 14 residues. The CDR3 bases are TGTGCCAGCAGCCAAGACCCCTACCACGGCGAGCAGTACCTC. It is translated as CASSQDPYHGEQYL.

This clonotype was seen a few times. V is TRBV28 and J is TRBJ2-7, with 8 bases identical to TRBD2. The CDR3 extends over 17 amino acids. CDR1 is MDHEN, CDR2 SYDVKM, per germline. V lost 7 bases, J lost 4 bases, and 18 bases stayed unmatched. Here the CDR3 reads CASNHLGSGIELYEQYF. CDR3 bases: TGTGCCAGCAATCATCTGGGTAGCGGGATTGAACTGTACGAGCAGTACTTC.

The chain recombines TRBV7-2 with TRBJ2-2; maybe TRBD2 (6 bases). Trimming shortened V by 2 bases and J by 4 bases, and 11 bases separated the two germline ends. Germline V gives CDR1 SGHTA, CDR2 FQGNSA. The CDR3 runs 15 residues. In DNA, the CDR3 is TGTGCCAGCAGCTTATTAGGCGGGACCACCGGGGAGCTGTTTTTT. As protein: CASSLLGGTTGELFF.

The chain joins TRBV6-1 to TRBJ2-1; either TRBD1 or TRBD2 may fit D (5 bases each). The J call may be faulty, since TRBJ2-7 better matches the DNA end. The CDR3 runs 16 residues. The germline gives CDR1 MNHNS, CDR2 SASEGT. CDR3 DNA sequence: TGTGCCAGCAGTGATTTTCTCGGGACGGGCTCCTACGAGCAGTACTTC. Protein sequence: CASSDFLGTGSYEQYF.

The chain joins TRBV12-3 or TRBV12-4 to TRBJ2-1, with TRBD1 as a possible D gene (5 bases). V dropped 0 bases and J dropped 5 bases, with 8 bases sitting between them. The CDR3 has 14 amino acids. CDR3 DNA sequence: TGTGCCAGCAGTTTAGCGTGGACAAACAATGAGCAGTTCTTC. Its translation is CASSLAWTNNEQFF.

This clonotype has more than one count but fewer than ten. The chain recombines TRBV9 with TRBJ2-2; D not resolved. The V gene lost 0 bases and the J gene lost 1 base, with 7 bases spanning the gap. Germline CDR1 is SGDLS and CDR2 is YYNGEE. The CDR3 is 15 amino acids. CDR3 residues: CASSVVAENTGELFF. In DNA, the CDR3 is TGTGCCAGCAGCGTAGTGGCGGAGAACACCGGGGAGCTGTTTTTT.

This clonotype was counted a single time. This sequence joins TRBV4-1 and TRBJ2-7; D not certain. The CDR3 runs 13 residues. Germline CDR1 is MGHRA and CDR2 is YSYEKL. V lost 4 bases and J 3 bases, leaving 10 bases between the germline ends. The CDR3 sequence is CASSLLPGYEQYF. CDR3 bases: TGCGCCAGCAGCCTGCTCCCGGGCTACGAGCAGTACTTC.

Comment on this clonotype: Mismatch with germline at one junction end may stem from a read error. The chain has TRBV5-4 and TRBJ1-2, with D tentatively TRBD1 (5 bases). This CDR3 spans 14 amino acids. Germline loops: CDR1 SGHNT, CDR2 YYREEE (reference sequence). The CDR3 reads CAGSPGTVVEGYTF. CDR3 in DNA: TGTGCCGGCAGCCCCGGGACGGTAGTCGAAGGCTACACCTTC.

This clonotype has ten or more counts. The CDR3 bases are TGCAGCGTTGAATGGCCAGGGCAAGAGACCCAGTACTTC. Its translation: CSVEWPGQETQYF. This chain uses TRBV29-1 with TRBJ2-5; tentative D call: TRBD1 (5 bases). Trimming took off 2 bases at V and 2 bases at J, with 9 bases between the two ends. Germline-derived CDR1 and CDR2 are SQVTM and ANQGSEA. The CDR3 runs 13 residues.

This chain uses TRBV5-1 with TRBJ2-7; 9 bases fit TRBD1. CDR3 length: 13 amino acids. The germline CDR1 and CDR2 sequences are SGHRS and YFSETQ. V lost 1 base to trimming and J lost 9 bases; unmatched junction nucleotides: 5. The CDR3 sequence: CASSLNRGLGQYF. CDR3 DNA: TGCGCCAGCAGCTTGAACAGGGGGCTCGGGCAGTACTTC. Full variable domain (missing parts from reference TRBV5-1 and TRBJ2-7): KAGVTQTPRYLIKTRGQQVTLSCSPISGHRSVSWYQQTPGQGLQFLFEYFSETQRNKGNFPGRFSGRQFSNSRSEMNVSTLELGDSALYLCASSLNRGLGQYFGPGTRLTVT.

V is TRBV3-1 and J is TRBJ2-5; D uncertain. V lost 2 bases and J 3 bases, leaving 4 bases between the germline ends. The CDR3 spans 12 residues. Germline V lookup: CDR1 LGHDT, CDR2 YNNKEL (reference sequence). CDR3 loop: CASSQPKETQYF. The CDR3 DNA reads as TGTGCCAGCAGCCAACCGAAAGAGACCCAGTACTTC.

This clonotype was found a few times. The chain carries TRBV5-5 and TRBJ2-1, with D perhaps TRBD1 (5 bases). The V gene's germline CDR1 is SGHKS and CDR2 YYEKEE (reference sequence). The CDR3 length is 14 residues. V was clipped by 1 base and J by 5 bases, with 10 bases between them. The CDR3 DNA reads TGTGCCAGCAGCTTGAGACTGGACAACAATGAGCAGTTCTTC. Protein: CASSLRLDNNEQFF.